This TCR beta chain emerged from a study of shared T cell receptors in the human thymus. TCRdb's table, derived via immunoSEQ multiplex PCR, lists solely in-frame clones and lacks some. The sample holds approximately 490,000 clones, about 80% seen once. V dropped 8 bases and J dropped 5; count of bases not matched to a gene: 6. The CDR3 contains 13 residues. Looked up from germline, CDR1 is SGHAT and CDR2 is FQNNGV. The data were also submitted as part of a second study, on human thymus T cells.

The chain is built from TRBV11-2 and TRBJ2-7; 10 bases agree with TRBD2. This receptor was taken from a boy under three years old with a congenital heart defect. Sequenced sample: thymocytes. The DNA for the CDR3 is TGTGCCAGCCGGAGCGGGAGGGGAAACGAGCAGTACTTC. Translation: CASRSGRGNEQYF. The full variable domain, rest sourced from reference TRBV11-2 and TRBJ2-7, is EAGVAQSPRYKIIEKRQSVAFWCNPISGHATLYWYQQILGQGPKLLIQFQNNGVVDDSQLPKDRFSAERLKGVDSTLKIQPAKLEDSAVYLCASRSGRGNEQYFGPGTRLTVT.